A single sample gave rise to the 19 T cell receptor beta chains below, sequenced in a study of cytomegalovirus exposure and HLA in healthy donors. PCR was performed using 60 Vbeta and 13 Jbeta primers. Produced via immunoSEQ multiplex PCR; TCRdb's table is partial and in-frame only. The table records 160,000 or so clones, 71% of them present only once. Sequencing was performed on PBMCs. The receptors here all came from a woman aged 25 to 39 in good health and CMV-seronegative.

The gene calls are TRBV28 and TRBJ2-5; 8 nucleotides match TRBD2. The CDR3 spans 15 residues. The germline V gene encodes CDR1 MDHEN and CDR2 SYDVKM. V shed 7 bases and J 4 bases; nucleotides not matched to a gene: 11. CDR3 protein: CASTPGLAGRETQYF. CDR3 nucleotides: TGTGCCAGCACCCCTGGACTAGCAGGGCGAGAGACCCAGTACTTC.

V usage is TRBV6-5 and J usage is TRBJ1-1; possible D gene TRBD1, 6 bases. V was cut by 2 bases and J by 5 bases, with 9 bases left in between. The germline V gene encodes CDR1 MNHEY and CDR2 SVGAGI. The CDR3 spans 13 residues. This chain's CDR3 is CASSYGGGTEAFF. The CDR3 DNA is TGTGCCAGCAGTTACGGGGGCGGGACTGAAGCTTTCTTT.

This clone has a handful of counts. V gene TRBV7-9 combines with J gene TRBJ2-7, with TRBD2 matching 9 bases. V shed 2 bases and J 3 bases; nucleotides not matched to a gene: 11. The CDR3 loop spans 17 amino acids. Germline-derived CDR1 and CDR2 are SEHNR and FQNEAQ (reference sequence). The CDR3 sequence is CASSLTSGREGLYEQYF. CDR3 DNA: TGTGCCAGCAGCTTAACGTCTGGGCGGGAGGGCCTCTACGAGCAGTACTTC.

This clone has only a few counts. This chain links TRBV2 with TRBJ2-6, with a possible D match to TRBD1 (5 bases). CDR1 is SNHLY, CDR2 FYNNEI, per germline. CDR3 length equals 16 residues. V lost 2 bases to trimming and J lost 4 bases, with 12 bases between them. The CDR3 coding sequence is TGTGCCAGCAGTGAAAGAAGGGGAACGGGGGCCAACGTCCTGACTTTC. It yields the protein CASSERRGTGANVLTF.

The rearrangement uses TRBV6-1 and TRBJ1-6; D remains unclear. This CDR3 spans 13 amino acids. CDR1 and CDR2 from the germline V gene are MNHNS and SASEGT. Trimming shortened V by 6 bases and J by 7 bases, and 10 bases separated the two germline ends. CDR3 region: CASRWQINSPLHF. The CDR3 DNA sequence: TGTGCCAGCAGGTGGCAGATAAATTCACCCCTCCACTTT.

CDR3 nucleotides: TGTGCCAGCAGCCTGGACAGGGCTGGCTACGAGCAGTACTTC. It specifies CASSLDRAGYEQYF. This chain connects TRBV27 to TRBJ2-7; TRBD1 agrees at 8 bases. V lost 6 bases to trimming and J lost 3 bases; unmatched junction nucleotides: 7. The CDR3 spans 14 residues. CDR1 and CDR2 from the germline V gene are MNHEY and SMNVEV (reference sequence).

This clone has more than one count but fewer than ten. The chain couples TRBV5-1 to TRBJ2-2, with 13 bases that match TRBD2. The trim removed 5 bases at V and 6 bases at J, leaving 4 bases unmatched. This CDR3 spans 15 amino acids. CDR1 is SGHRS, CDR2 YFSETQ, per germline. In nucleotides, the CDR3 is TGCGCCAGCAGACTAGCGGGAGGGCCGGCCGGGGAGCTGTTTTTT. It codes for CASRLAGGPAGELFF.

The CDR3 bases are TGTGCCCGGGGCTCTGGAAACACCATATATTTT. Amino acids: CARGSGNTIYF. The chain links TRBV7-2 to TRBJ1-3; D ambiguous. V lost 11 bases and J lost 0, with 5 bases in between. CDR1 is SGHTA and CDR2 is FQGNSA in the germline V gene. This CDR3 is 11 amino acids long.

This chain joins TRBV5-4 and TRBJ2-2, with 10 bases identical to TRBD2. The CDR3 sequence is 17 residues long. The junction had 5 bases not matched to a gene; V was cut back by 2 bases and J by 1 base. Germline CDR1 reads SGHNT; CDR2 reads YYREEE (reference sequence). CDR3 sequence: CASSFSSGGENTGELFF. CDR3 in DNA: TGTGCCAGCAGCTTCTCTAGCGGGGGAGAGAACACCGGGGAGCTGTTTTTT.

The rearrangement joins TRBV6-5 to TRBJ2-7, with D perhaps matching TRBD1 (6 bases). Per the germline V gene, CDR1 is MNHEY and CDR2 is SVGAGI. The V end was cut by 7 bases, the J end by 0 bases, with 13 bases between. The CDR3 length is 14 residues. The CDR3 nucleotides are TGTGCCAGCACCATAGGGACATTCTCCTACGAGCAGTACTTC. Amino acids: CASTIGTFSYEQYF.

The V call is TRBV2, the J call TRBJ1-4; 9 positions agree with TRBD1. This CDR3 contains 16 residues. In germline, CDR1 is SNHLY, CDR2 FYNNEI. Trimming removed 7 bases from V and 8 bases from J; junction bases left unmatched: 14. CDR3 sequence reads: CASKGGAGQGIEKLFF. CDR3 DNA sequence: TGTGCCAGCAAGGGAGGCGCCGGACAGGGGATAGAAAAACTGTTTTTT. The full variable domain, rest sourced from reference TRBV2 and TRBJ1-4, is EPEVTQTPSHQVTQMGQEVILRCVPISNHLYFYWYRQILGQKVEFLVSFYNNEISEKSEIFDDQFSVERPDGSNFTLKIRSTKLEDSAMYFCASKGGAGQGIEKLFFGSGTQLSVL.

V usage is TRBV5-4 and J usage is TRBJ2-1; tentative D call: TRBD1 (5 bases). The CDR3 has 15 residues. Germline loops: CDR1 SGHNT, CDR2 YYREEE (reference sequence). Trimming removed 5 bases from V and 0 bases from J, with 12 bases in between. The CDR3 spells CASSLDRGSYNEQFF. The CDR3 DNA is TGTGCCAGCAGTCTCGACAGAGGCTCCTACAATGAGCAGTTCTTC.

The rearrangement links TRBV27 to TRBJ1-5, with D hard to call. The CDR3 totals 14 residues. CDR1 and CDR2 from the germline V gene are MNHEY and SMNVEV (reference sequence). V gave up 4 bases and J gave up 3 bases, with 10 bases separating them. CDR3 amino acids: CASSYGGNNQPQHF. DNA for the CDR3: TGTGCCAGCAGTTACGGAGGGAACAATCAGCCCCAGCATTTT.

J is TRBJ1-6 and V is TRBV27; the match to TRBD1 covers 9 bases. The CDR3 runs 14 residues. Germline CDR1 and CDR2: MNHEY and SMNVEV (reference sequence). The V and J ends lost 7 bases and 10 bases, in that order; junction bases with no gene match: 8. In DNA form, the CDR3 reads TGTGCCAGCAAAGGACAGGGGAAGAGATCACCCCTCCACTTT. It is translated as CASKGQGKRSPLHF.

CDR3 in amino acids: CASTATVKPQHF. The CDR3 region has the DNA TGTGCCAGCACCGCGACAGTTAAGCCCCAGCATTTT. The chain couples TRBV28 to TRBJ1-5, with TRBD1 as a possible D gene (5 bases). CDR3 length: 12 residues. The V and J ends lost 7 bases and 8 bases respectively, with 12 bases between them. Germline CDR1 MDHEN, CDR2 SYDVKM.

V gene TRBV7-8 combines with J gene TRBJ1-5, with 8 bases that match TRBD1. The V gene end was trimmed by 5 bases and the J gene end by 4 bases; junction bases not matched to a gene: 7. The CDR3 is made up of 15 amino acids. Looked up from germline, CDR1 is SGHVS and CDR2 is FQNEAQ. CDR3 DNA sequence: TGTGCCAGCAGCCTCCTACAGGGGGAAAATCAGCCCCAGCATTTT. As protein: CASSLLQGENQPQHF.

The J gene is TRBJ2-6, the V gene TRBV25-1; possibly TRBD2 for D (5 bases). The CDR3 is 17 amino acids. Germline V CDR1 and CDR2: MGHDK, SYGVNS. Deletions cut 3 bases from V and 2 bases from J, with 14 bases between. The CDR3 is CASSDLRHGTGANVLTF. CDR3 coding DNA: TGTGCCAGCAGTGATCTCAGACACGGGACTGGGGCCAACGTCCTGACTTTC.

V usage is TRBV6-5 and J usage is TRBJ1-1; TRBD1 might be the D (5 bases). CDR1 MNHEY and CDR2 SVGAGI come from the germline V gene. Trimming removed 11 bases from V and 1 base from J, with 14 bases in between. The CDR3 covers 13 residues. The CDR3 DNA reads TGTGCCGCCAGGGCAGCGGGGAACACTGAAGCTTTCTTT. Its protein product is CAARAAGNTEAFF.

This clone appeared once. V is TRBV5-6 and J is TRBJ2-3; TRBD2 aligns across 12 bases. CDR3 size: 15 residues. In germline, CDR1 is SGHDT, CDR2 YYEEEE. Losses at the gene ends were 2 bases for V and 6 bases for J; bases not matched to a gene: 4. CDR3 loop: CASSLRTSGDDTQYF. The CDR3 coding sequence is TGTGCCAGCAGCTTACGGACTAGCGGGGATGATACGCAGTATTTT.